This is a list of T cell receptor beta chains from one sample in a study of T cell changes during pregnancy in multiple sclerosis. Sequencing used immunoSEQ multiplex PCR; TCRdb keeps in-frame clones, though not all of them. The table records about 77,000 clones, 90% to 95% of them present only once. Sequencing was performed on peripheral blood, taken after pregnancy. The receptors shown here come from a female donor in good health, enrolled as a control in a pregnancy study. CDR3s include the opening cysteine and the closing phenylalanine or tryptophan. Each record gives: J gene, V gene, D gene, CDR3 protein, CDR3 DNA. D genes are given only for firm matches.

j_gene: TRBJ2-5; v_gene: TRBV5-1; d_gene: TRBD2; CDR3aa: CASSLGTSEETQYF; CDR3nt: TGCGCCAGCAGCTTAGGGACTAGCGAAGAGACCCAGTACTTC
j_gene: TRBJ2-5; v_gene: TRBV6-1; d_gene: NA; CDR3aa: CASSVPTQETQYF; CDR3nt: TGTGCCAGCAGTGTCCCGACACAAGAGACCCAGTACTTC
j_gene: TRBJ2-6; v_gene: TRBV5-1; d_gene: TRBD1; CDR3aa: CASSLRRDRLSGANVLTF; CDR3nt: TGCGCCAGCAGCTTGCGCCGGGACAGACTCTCTGGGGCCAACGTCCTGACTTTC
j_gene: TRBJ2-5; v_gene: TRBV5-5; d_gene: NA; CDR3aa: CASPPGRVETQYF; CDR3nt: TGTGCCAGCCCCCCTGGGCGGGTAGAGACCCAGTACTTC
j_gene: TRBJ2-7; v_gene: TRBV7-8; d_gene: NA; CDR3aa: CASSATQGFDEQYF; CDR3nt: TGTGCCAGCAGCGCCACACAGGGATTTGACGAGCAGTACTTC
j_gene: TRBJ2-1; v_gene: TRBV6-1; d_gene: TRBD1; CDR3aa: CASSVWGQGHNEQFF; CDR3nt: TGTGCCAGCAGTGTATGGGGACAGGGTCACAATGAGCAGTTCTTC
j_gene: TRBJ2-5; v_gene: TRBV7-2; d_gene: NA; CDR3aa: CASSFRGPPQETQYF; CDR3nt: TGTGCCAGCAGCTTTCGCGGCCCCCCACAAGAGACCCAGTACTTC
j_gene: TRBJ1-1; v_gene: TRBV6-1; d_gene: TRBD1; CDR3aa: CASRDPTGGWTFF; CDR3nt: TGTGCCAGCAGAGACCCTACAGGGGGCTGGACTTTCTTT
j_gene: TRBJ2-5; v_gene: TRBV7-2; d_gene: NA; CDR3aa: CASSQKGYRETQYF; CDR3nt: TGTGCCAGCAGCCAGAAGGGGTACCGGGAGACCCAGTACTTC
j_gene: TRBJ2-1; v_gene: TRBV6-5; d_gene: TRBD1; CDR3aa: CASSYGTGTYNEQFF; CDR3nt: TGTGCCAGCAGTTACGGGACAGGGACCTACAATGAGCAGTTCTTC
j_gene: TRBJ1-2; v_gene: TRBV10-3; d_gene: NA; CDR3aa: CAISNPGEPDYPYGYTF; CDR3nt: TGTGCCATCAGTAACCCAGGGGAACCTGATTACCCCTATGGCTACACCTTC
j_gene: TRBJ2-7; v_gene: TRBV11-2; d_gene: NA; CDR3aa: CASSSREFEQYF; CDR3nt: TGTGCCAGCAGCAGCCGGGAGTTCGAGCAGTACTTC
j_gene: TRBJ2-3; v_gene: TRBV27; d_gene: NA; CDR3aa: CASSPTRVMGTDTQYF; CDR3nt: TGTGCCAGCAGTCCGACTAGAGTCATGGGCACAGATACGCAGTATTTT
j_gene: TRBJ2-3; v_gene: TRBV7-3; d_gene: NA; CDR3aa: CASSFSATDTQYF; CDR3nt: TGTGCCAGCAGCTTTAGCGCCACAGATACGCAGTATTTT
j_gene: TRBJ2-5; v_gene: TRBV16; d_gene: NA; CDR3aa: CASSQAPEETQYF; CDR3nt: TGTGCCAGCAGCCAAGCCCCGGAAGAGACCCAGTACTTC
j_gene: TRBJ2-7; v_gene: TRBV30; d_gene: TRBD1; CDR3aa: CAWSPGTGGYEQYF; CDR3nt: TGTGCCTGGAGCCCCGGGACAGGGGGCTACGAGCAGTACTTC
j_gene: TRBJ2-3; v_gene: TRBV4-1; d_gene: TRBD2; CDR3aa: CASSQGLAGLTDTQYF; CDR3nt: TGCGCCAGCAGCCAAGGACTAGCGGGCCTCACAGATACGCAGTATTTT
j_gene: TRBJ2-1; v_gene: TRBV2; d_gene: TRBD2; CDR3aa: CASGSGGSNEQFF; CDR3nt: TGTGCCAGCGGGTCGGGGGGATCTAATGAGCAGTTCTTC
j_gene: TRBJ2-3; v_gene: TRBV5-8; d_gene: NA; CDR3aa: CASSLRKTGRPDTQYF; CDR3nt: TGTGCCAGCAGCTTGCGCAAGACGGGGAGACCCGATACGCAGTATTTT